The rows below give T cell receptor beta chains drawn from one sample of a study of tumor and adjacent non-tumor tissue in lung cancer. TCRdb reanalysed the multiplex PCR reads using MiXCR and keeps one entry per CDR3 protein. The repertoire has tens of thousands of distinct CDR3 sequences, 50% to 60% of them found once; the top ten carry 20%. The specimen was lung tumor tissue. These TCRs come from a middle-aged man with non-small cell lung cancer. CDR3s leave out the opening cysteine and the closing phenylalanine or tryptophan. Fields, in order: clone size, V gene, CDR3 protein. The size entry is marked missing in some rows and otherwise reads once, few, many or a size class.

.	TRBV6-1	ASSEGADLAYNEQF
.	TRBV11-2	ASGGPGMNTEAL
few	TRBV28	ASSLSYGTQH
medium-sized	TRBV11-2	ASSLDEGSGYT
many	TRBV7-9	ASSEWTGSQETQY
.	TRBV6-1	ASCIAYQPQH
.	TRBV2	ASRPESSYNSPLR
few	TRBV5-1	ASSPDKYYEQY
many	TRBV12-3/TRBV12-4	ASGRAPGGWNYGYT
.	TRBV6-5	VSSPVRGQGPRH
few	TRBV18	ASSPRAASGYT
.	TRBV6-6	ASTQSDSNQSQY
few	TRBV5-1	ASTLQGGGANVLT
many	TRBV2	ASSGSGGADTQY
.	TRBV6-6	ASRDTGTGYYEQY